Each of the 9 T cell receptor beta chains below was sequenced from the same sample in a study of identical twins listed by TCRdb under 2016. Libraries were constructed by 5' RACE. Sequenced on an Illumina HiSeq 2000. TCRdb took the public reads, trimmed them with fastp at Q25, ran MiXCR for clone calling and kept in-frame beta chains. Every distinct CDR3 protein forms one entry, paired with its most common genes and DNA. The sample table records hundreds of thousands of distinct CDR3 sequences; 5.5% to 6.5% of these occur just once. Approximately 1.6% of the sample belongs to the ten largest clones. The sequenced material came from naive T cells sorted from blood. In the paper's terms, the cell subset or site label means: cells isolated with a human naive T-cell isolation kit. These receptor sequences come from a man aged 18-30 years in good health.

This clonotype was observed a few times. V and J are TRBV20-1 and TRBJ2-1; 9 nucleotides align to TRBD1. V was clipped by 0 bases and J by 4 bases; unmatched bases: 10. The germline V gene has CDR1 DFQATT and CDR2 SNEGSKA (reference sequence). CDR3 size: 17 residues. CDR3 region: CSARDGGGQGSYNEQFF. In nucleotides, the CDR3 is TGCAGTGCTAGAGATGGTGGGGGACAGGGTTCTTACAATGAGCAGTTCTTC.

This chain uses TRBV18 with TRBJ2-3; 8 positions match TRBD2. The V gene's germline CDR1 is KGHSH and CDR2 LQKENI. The length of the CDR3 is 16 residues. Germline trimming cut 1 base from V and 7 bases from J; bases unmatched to any gene: 10. The CDR3 DNA reads TGTGCCAGCTCACCACAAGCGGGAGCACCCCAATATACGCAGTATTTT. Translating gives CASSPQAGAPQYTQYF. Together with reference TRBV18 and TRBJ2-3, the CDR3 gives the full variable domain: NAGVMQNPRHLVRRRGQEARLRCSPMKGHSHVYWYRQLPEEGLKFMVYLQKENIIDESGMPKERFSAEFPKEGPSILRIQQVVRGDSAAYFCASSPQAGAPQYTQYFGPGTRLTVL.

This chain joins TRBV20-1 and TRBJ1-2; possibly TRBD1 for D (6 bases). Trimming took 6 bases from V and 7 from J, leaving 15 bases between them. The germline V gene encodes CDR1 DFQATT and CDR2 SNEGSKA (reference sequence). There are 12 residues in the CDR3. The CDR3 DNA reads TGCAGTGCAACCAACAGGGAACGTGGCTACACCTTC. Translated: CSATNRERGYTF.

This clonotype was observed many times. The chain has TRBV5-6 and TRBJ1-5, with D tentatively TRBD1 (5 bases). Germline V CDR1 and CDR2: SGHDT, YYEEEE. The CDR3 covers 15 residues. V was shortened by 4 bases and J by 1 base, with 12 bases between the two germline ends. For the CDR3, the DNA is TGTGCCAGCAGCCCTGGGGGGGGAAGCAATCAGCCCCAGCATTTT. Amino acids: CASSPGGGSNQPQHF.

The chain carries TRBV12-3 or TRBV12-4 and TRBJ2-5; D perhaps matches TRBD1 (6 bases). V was trimmed by 3 bases and J by 0 bases, leaving 17 bases between them. This CDR3 has 17 amino acids. The CDR3 protein is CASSFAIPGVDQETQYF. The CDR3 nucleotides are TGTGCCAGCAGTTTCGCGATCCCAGGGGTTGACCAAGAGACCCAGTACTTC.

This clonotype was seen many times. The rearrangement uses TRBV7-2 and TRBJ2-5, with no clear D. The CDR3 has 15 amino acids. Trimming removed 6 bases from V and 2 bases from J, with 16 bases in between. Germline loops: CDR1 SGHTA, CDR2 FQGNSA. The CDR3 loop is CASSRTLMEQETQYF. CDR3 coding DNA: TGTGCCAGCAGTCGTACACTAATGGAACAAGAGACCCAGTACTTC.

This clonotype occurred many times. The chain joins TRBV18 to TRBJ2-5; D unclear. This CDR3 is 15 amino acids long. The germline V gene encodes CDR1 KGHSH and CDR2 LQKENI. Trimming pared 3 bases from V and 5 bases from J, leaving 16 bases between. In DNA, the CDR3 is TGTGCCAGCTCACCCAGAAGACTGTCGCTGGAGACCCAGTACTTC. It yields the protein CASSPRRLSLETQYF.

At least ten counts were recorded for this clonotype. The chain uses TRBV21-1 and TRBJ1-2. TRBV21-1 corresponds to a pseudogene. The CDR3 covers 9 residues. The CDR3 DNA follows: TGTGCCAGCGGAGGCGGCTACACCTTC. Amino acids: CASGGGYTF.

In its sample, this clonotype was seen many times. The chain carries TRBV20-1 and TRBJ2-1; no reliable D call. The germline V and J ends were trimmed by 0 bases and 0 bases, with 9 bases remaining between them. The V gene's germline CDR1 is DFQATT and CDR2 SNEGSKA (reference sequence). CDR3 size: 15 residues. The CDR3 here is CSAREGVRSYNEQFF. The CDR3 coding sequence is TGCAGTGCTAGAGAGGGTGTTCGCTCCTACAATGAGCAGTTCTTC.